This T cell receptor (beta chain) appears in the sequencing data of a study of cytomegalovirus exposure and HLA in healthy donors. Repertoires were generated with immunoSEQ multiplex PCR, while TCRdb's copy carries only in-frame clones and drops some. The sample lists 150,000 to 200,000 clones; roughly 80% were seen once. The approximately 130-subject validation cohort, separate from the roughly 670-subject first cohort, included the donors. The V and J ends lost 0 bases and 0 bases respectively, with 10 bases between them. This CDR3 has 16 residues. Germline V gene sequence: CDR1 SGHRS, CDR2 YFSETQ.

What was sequenced was PBMCs. This sequence originates from a man younger than 35 in good health and CMV-seropositive. The rearrangement joins TRBV5-1 to TRBJ2-1; no clear D gene. The CDR3 here is CASSLGLSSSYNEQFF. CDR3 DNA: TGCGCCAGCAGCTTGGGACTTTCTAGCTCCTACAATGAGCAGTTCTTC.